The 27 T cell receptor beta chains listed next were all sequenced from one sample in a study of patients and donors after allogeneic stem cell transplantation. Each CDR3 protein gets one entry after TCRdb re-called the RT-PCR reads with MiXCR. The sample contains a few hundred thousand distinct CDR3 sequences, 13% to 15% of which appear only once. The sample taken for sequencing was blood, either unsorted or a sorted T cell fraction (not recorded which). Receptors were obtained from a human donor who was either an allogeneic HSCT recipient or a stem cell or donor lymphocyte infusion donor (not recorded which). It is not recorded whose cells these are; they may come from a transplant donor.

In its sample, this clonotype was seen a few times. CDR3 bases: TGCAGTGCTAGAGGGCCGGTAGCGGGGGGGCCCGAGCAGTTCTTC. Amino acid sequence: CSARGPVAGGPEQFF. This sequence joins TRBV20-1 and TRBJ2-1, with 11 bases that match TRBD2. Unmatched junction bases numbered 9, after V lost 1 base and J lost 10 bases. The CDR3 loop spans 15 amino acids. Germline V gene data show CDR1 as DFQATT and CDR2 as SNEGSKA (reference sequence).

At least ten counts were recorded for this clonotype. The chain recombines TRBV3-1 with TRBJ1-1; TRBD1 agrees at 10 bases. J gave up 4 bases and V 4 bases, and 3 bases lay outside the gene matches. The CDR3 runs 14 residues. Germline V CDR1 and CDR2: LGHDT, YNNKEL (reference sequence). The CDR3, as DNA: TGTGCCAGCAGCCCCGGACAGGGGGGCACTGAAGCTTTCTTT. It encodes CASSPGQGGTEAFF. Full variable domain (missing parts from reference TRBV3-1 and TRBJ1-1): DTAVSQTPKYLVTQMGNDKSIKCEQNLGHDTMYWYKQDSKKFLKIMFSYNNKELIINETVPNRFSPKSPDKAHLNLHINSLELGDSAVYFCASSPGQGGTEAFFGQGTRLTVV.

V and J are TRBV6-2 or TRBV6-3 and TRBJ2-3; unclear D gene. Trimming removed 6 bases from V and 0 bases from J, with 7 bases in between. The V gene's germline CDR1 is MNHEY and CDR2 SVGEGT. The CDR3 consists of 13 residues. The CDR3 DNA follows: TGTGCCAGCAGGACCGACAGCACAGATACGCAGTATTTT. Protein sequence: CASRTDSTDTQYF.

This chain joins TRBV5-1 and TRBJ1-2; D is undetermined. Per the germline V gene, CDR1 is SGHRS and CDR2 is YFSETQ. The CDR3 has 13 residues. Trimming took 3 bases from V and 3 from J, leaving 9 bases between them. The CDR3 protein is CASSYGRDYGYTF. The CDR3 DNA reads TGCGCCAGCAGCTACGGGCGGGACTATGGCTACACCTTC.

This clonotype was seen only a few times. The chain combines TRBV12-3 or TRBV12-4 with TRBJ1-5, with TRBD1 as a possible D gene (5 bases). This CDR3 is built from 14 residues. Between the trimmed V and J ends, which lost 3 bases and 7 bases, there was a span of 13 bases. The DNA for the CDR3 is TGTGCCAGCAGTTTCGGGGGGATAGAACAGCCCCAGCATTTT. Translation gives CASSFGGIEQPQHF.

The chain employs TRBV3-1 and TRBJ2-5; TRBD2 agrees at 9 bases. V lost 1 base, J lost 5 bases, and 8 bases stayed unmatched. The CDR3 contains 16 residues. Germline loops: CDR1 LGHDT, CDR2 YNNKEL (reference sequence). CDR3 loop: CASSQGGGGAGETQYF. CDR3 nucleotides: TGTGCCAGCAGCCAAGGGGGCGGGGGGGCCGGTGAGACCCAGTACTTC.

This clonotype was seen only a few times. The chain joins TRBV9 to TRBJ2-3; D unclear. Germline V lookup: CDR1 SGDLS, CDR2 YYNGEE. The CDR3 has 14 residues. V was trimmed by 0 bases and J by 1 base, leaving 6 bases between them. CDR3 sequence: CASSVGQGTDTQYF. CDR3 DNA: TGTGCCAGCAGCGTAGGGCAGGGCACAGATACGCAGTATTTT. Based on the CDR3 plus reference TRBV9 and TRBJ2-3, the full variable domain is DSGVTQTPKHLITATGQRVTLRCSPRSGDLSVYWYQQSLDQGLQFLIQYYNGEERAKGNILERFSAQQFPDLHSELNLSSLELGDSALYFCASSVGQGTDTQYFGPGTRLTVL.

The rearrangement joins TRBV5-6 to TRBJ1-2; 7 bases are shared with TRBD1. V dropped 9 bases and J dropped 4; count of bases not matched to a gene: 9. There are 13 residues in the CDR3. Germline V gene lookup returns CDR1 SGHDT and CDR2 YYEEEE. CDR3 residues: CATNYGTAYGYTF. The CDR3 DNA sequence: TGTGCCACTAATTACGGGACAGCCTATGGCTACACCTTC.

J is TRBJ2-3 and V is TRBV18; D is unclear. The CDR3 contains 15 residues. The V gene lost 0 bases and the J gene lost 0 bases, with 7 bases spanning the gap. The germline CDR1 and CDR2 sequences are KGHSH and LQKENI. The DNA of the CDR3 is TGTGCCAGCTCACCACCGTTGGGAAGCACAGATACGCAGTATTTT. Residues: CASSPPLGSTDTQYF.

This clonotype was seen more than once but under ten times. V usage is TRBV20-1 and J usage is TRBJ2-1, with D possibly matching TRBD1 (5 bases). CDR1 and CDR2 (germline): DFQATT, SNEGSKA (reference sequence). V gave up 3 bases and J gave up 6 bases, with 21 bases separating them. The CDR3 runs 16 residues. CDR3 nucleotides: TGCAGTGCTAGGGGAATGACAGCTAGACAAATCAATGAGCAGTTCTTC. This sequence encodes CSARGMTARQINEQFF.

The V and J genes are TRBV27 and TRBJ2-1; weak D call: TRBD2 (6 bases). CDR1 is MNHEY and CDR2 is SMNVEV in the germline V gene (reference sequence). This CDR3 is 15 amino acids long. The V and J ends lost 6 bases and 2 bases respectively, with 14 bases between them. The CDR3 nucleotides read TGTGCCAGCAGCGGCCTCGGGAGTCCCTACAATGAGCAGTTCTTC. Its protein is CASSGLGSPYNEQFF.

This chain uses TRBV5-1 with TRBJ2-3, with 10 bases aligning to TRBD1. This CDR3 is 16 amino acids long. Unmatched junction bases numbered 10, after V lost 3 bases and J lost 6 bases. Germline lookup yields CDR1 SGHRS and CDR2 YFSETQ. CDR3 protein: CASSSVGTGVWDTQYF. Written as DNA, the CDR3 is TGCGCCAGCAGCTCGGTAGGGACAGGGGTTTGGGATACGCAGTATTTT.

The chain is built from TRBV12-5 and TRBJ2-1; 7 bases are a match to TRBD1. This CDR3 contains 15 residues. Germline lookup yields CDR1 LGHNT and CDR2 FRNRAP. Trimming took 1 base from V and 4 from J; bases not matched to a gene: 4. In DNA, the CDR3 is TGTGCTAGTGGTTTGGATGGGACAGCATACAATGAGCAGTTCTTC. Its protein is CASGLDGTAYNEQFF. The full variable domain, in which reference TRBV12-5 and TRBJ2-1 provide the parts outside the CDR3, is DARVTQTPRHKVTEMGQEVTMRCQPILGHNTVFWYRQTMMQGLELLAYFRNRAPLDDSGMPKDRFSAEMPDATLATLKIQPSEPRDSAVYFCASGLDGTAYNEQFFGPGTRLTVL.

This clonotype was seen only a few times. V gene TRBV15 combines with J gene TRBJ2-7; 8 positions match TRBD2. CDR3 length: 15 amino acids. V lost 1 base to trimming and J lost 2 bases; unmatched junction nucleotides: 4. CDR1 LNHNV and CDR2 YYDKDF come from the germline V gene (reference sequence). The CDR3 is CATSRGGAGAYEQYF. In nucleotides, the CDR3 is TGTGCCACCAGCAGAGGGGGAGCGGGGGCCTACGAGCAGTACTTC.

This CDR3 reads CASSLVGLAGGTGELFF. DNA of the CDR3: TGTGCCAGCAGCTTAGTTGGGCTAGCGGGGGGCACCGGGGAGCTGTTTTTT. This chain links TRBV7-2 with TRBJ2-2; 11 nucleotides match TRBD2. Germline CDR1 reads SGHTA; CDR2 reads FQGNSA. The CDR3 totals 17 residues. With V trimmed by 1 base and J by 4 bases, 5 bases remained unmatched.

In this sample, this clonotype turned up a few times. The chain links TRBV4-2 to TRBJ1-4; 7 positions match TRBD1. The CDR3 extends over 16 amino acids. Looked up from germline, CDR1 is LGHNA and CDR2 is YNFKEQ. J lost 4 bases, V lost 0 bases, and 5 bases had no gene match. For the CDR3, the DNA is TGTGCCAGCAGCCAAGATCAAGGGACAGATAATGAAAAACTGTTTTTT. This sequence encodes CASSQDQGTDNEKLFF.

A few counts support this clonotype. CDR3 sequence: CAWSASFGNQPQHF. DNA of the CDR3: TGTGCCTGGAGCGCGTCATTTGGCAATCAGCCCCAGCATTTT. The gene calls are TRBV30 and TRBJ1-5; D unclear. Trimming took 3 bases from V and 2 from J, leaving 11 bases between them. The CDR3 is made up of 14 amino acids. Per germline, CDR1 GTSNPN and CDR2 SVGIG (reference sequence).

This clonotype was found a few times. The chain has TRBV6-2 or TRBV6-3 and TRBJ1-1; the D gene is possibly TRBD1 (6 bases). V was clipped by 6 bases and J by 0 bases, with 11 bases between them. The CDR3 contains 14 residues. Germline V gene sequence: CDR1 MNHEY, CDR2 SVGEGT. The CDR3 coding sequence is TGTGCCAGCAGAACAGGGAGTCTGAACACTGAAGCTTTCTTT. Translating gives CASRTGSLNTEAFF.

The gene calls are TRBV7-8 and TRBJ1-4; no firm D call. From germline, CDR1 is SGHVS and CDR2 FQNEAQ. The CDR3 loop spans 13 amino acids. Trimming removed 5 bases at V and 4 bases at J, with 8 bases between. CDR3 DNA: TGTGCCAGCAGCCCCCGCCTTAATGAAAAACTGTTTTTT. It specifies CASSPRLNEKLFF.

V is TRBV5-1 and J is TRBJ2-7, with 8 bases aligning to TRBD1. Trimming at V came to 1 base and at J to 1 base, leaving 4 bases not matched to a gene. In germline, CDR1 is SGHRS, CDR2 YFSETQ. The CDR3 consists of 15 residues. CDR3 loop: CASSLTHRGSYEQYF. The CDR3 DNA reads TGCGCCAGCAGCTTGACGCACAGGGGGTCCTACGAGCAGTACTTC. The full variable domain, with the rest looked up from reference TRBV5-1 and TRBJ2-7, is KAGVTQTPRYLIKTRGQQVTLSCSPISGHRSVSWYQQTPGQGLQFLFEYFSETQRNKGNFPGRFSGRQFSNSRSEMNVSTLELGDSALYLCASSLTHRGSYEQYFGPGTRLTVT.

This chain joins TRBV2 and TRBJ2-1, with D maybe TRBD1 (6 bases). From germline, CDR1 is SNHLY and CDR2 FYNNEI. The CDR3 loop spans 13 amino acids. With 9 bases removed from V and 10 bases from J, the gap between germline ends came to 19 bases. CDR3: CASTDSRGVEQFF. The CDR3 bases are TGTGCCAGTACGGACAGCCGAGGGGTCGAGCAGTTCTTC.

The chain links TRBV6-2 or TRBV6-3 to TRBJ1-2, with D maybe TRBD1 (5 bases). This CDR3 spans 12 amino acids. V gave up 8 bases and J gave up 6 bases, with 13 bases separating them. Germline CDR1 MNHEY, CDR2 SVGEGT. In DNA form, the CDR3 reads TGTGCCAGCTACCCAGGGAACCATGGCTACACCTTC. Translating gives CASYPGNHGYTF.

This clonotype has a count of ten or more. This chain connects TRBV5-6 to TRBJ1-1; tentative D call: TRBD1 (5 bases). V lost 2 bases and J 1 base, leaving 12 bases between the germline ends. CDR3 length: 15 amino acids. Germline V gives CDR1 SGHDT, CDR2 YYEEEE. CDR3 coding DNA: TGTGCCAGCAGCTTACTACAGGTGAGGAACACTGAAGCTTTCTTT. As protein: CASSLLQVRNTEAFF.

This clonotype was detected a few times. CDR3 residues: CASSQRQGPMNTEAFF. DNA for the CDR3: TGTGCCAGCTCCCAAAGACAGGGACCGATGAACACTGAAGCTTTCTTT. The chain links TRBV6-2 or TRBV6-3 to TRBJ1-1; 7 nucleotides align to TRBD1. Per the germline V gene, CDR1 is MNHEY and CDR2 is SVGEGT. There are 16 residues in the CDR3. V was clipped by 8 bases and J by 0 bases; unmatched bases: 12.

This clonotype was seen repeatedly, ten times or more. This sequence joins TRBV6-1 and TRBJ1-2; 9 bases agree with TRBD1. CDR1 MNHNS and CDR2 SASEGT come from the germline V gene. The CDR3 covers 15 residues. The junction had 9 bases not matched to a gene; V was cut back by 6 bases and J by 4 bases. The CDR3 coding sequence is TGTGCCAGCAGCCCACCCACAGGGGGCCCCTATGGCTACACCTTC. It yields the protein CASSPPTGGPYGYTF.

The chain recombines TRBV30 with TRBJ1-2, with a possible D match to TRBD1 (5 bases). V was pared by 3 bases and J by 6 bases, with 8 bases between. The CDR3 has 11 amino acids. Germline V gene data show CDR1 as GTSNPN and CDR2 as SVGIG (reference sequence). As DNA, the CDR3 is TGTGCCTGGAGCAGGGCCGATGGCTACACCTTC. Amino acid sequence: CAWSRADGYTF.

V and J are TRBV6-1 and TRBJ2-5; D perhaps matches TRBD2 (6 bases). V lost 3 bases to trimming and J lost 4 bases, with 18 bases between them. The CDR3 is made up of 16 amino acids. CDR1 and CDR2 from the germline V gene are MNHNS and SASEGT. The CDR3 sequence: CASSDQAREVSETQYF. CDR3 coding DNA: TGTGCCAGCAGTGACCAGGCCAGGGAGGTATCAGAGACCCAGTACTTC.